Following are 20 T cell receptor beta chains from one sample sequenced in a study of metastatic and nonmetastatic thyroid tumors. Ahead of thyroid surgery, no patient had received treatment of any kind. TCRdb re-called clones via MiXCR from the PCR reads. The sample consists of fewer than 13,000 clones, 25% to 30% of them appearing once. The sequenced sample was tumor tissue. These receptors were obtained from a male donor with papillary thyroid cancer or a benign thyroid nodule (not recorded which). Some clones in this sample may be carry-over from other donors' samples.

V is TRBV11-2 and J is TRBJ2-2; D remains unclear. V dropped 0 bases and J dropped 4 bases, with 18 bases sitting between them. There are 18 residues in the CDR3. Germline-derived CDR1 and CDR2 are SGHAT and FQNNGV. The CDR3 region is CASSLDLWTPGFTGELFF. The CDR3 coding sequence is TGTGCCAGCAGCTTAGATCTGTGGACCCCCGGGTTCACCGGGGAGCTGTTTTTT.

This clone counts as hyperexpanded. V usage is TRBV7-9 and J usage is TRBJ1-2; D is uncertain. CDR3 size: 14 residues. Germline loops: CDR1 SEHNR, CDR2 FQNEAQ (reference sequence). V was cut by 5 bases and J by 2 bases, with 12 bases left in between. CDR3 coding DNA: TGTGCCAGCAGCCCTTCGGCAACGAACTATGGCTACACCTTC. Amino acid sequence: CASSPSATNYGYTF.

This chain links TRBV11-1 with TRBJ1-2; D might be TRBD1 (5 bases). From germline, CDR1 is SGHAT and CDR2 FQDESV (reference sequence). CDR3 size: 16 residues. Trimming pared 1 base from V and 5 bases from J, leaving 17 bases between. The CDR3 DNA is TGTGCCAGCAGCTTAGAGTACGCCGTTGAGGGGTATGGCTACACCTTC. This translates into CASSLEYAVEGYGYTF. Based on the CDR3 plus reference TRBV11-1 and TRBJ1-2, the full variable domain is EAEVAQSPRYKITEKSQAVAFWCDPISGHATLYWYRQILGQGPELLVQFQDESVVDDSQLPKDRFSAERLKGVDSTLKIQPAELGDSAMYLCASSLEYAVEGYGYTFGSGTRLTVV.

The chain employs TRBV7-2 and TRBJ1-3, with D unclear. This CDR3 comprises 16 residues. V gave up 0 bases and J gave up 0 bases, with 9 bases separating them. In germline, CDR1 is SGHTA, CDR2 FQGNSA. The CDR3 bases are TGTGCCAGCAGCTTAGCTGGACTCTTCTCTGGAAACACCATATATTTT. Translated, it gives CASSLAGLFSGNTIYF.

By share, this clone counts as large. V and J are TRBV6-5 and TRBJ2-7; 12 bases line up with TRBD1. There are 13 residues in the CDR3. Per the germline V gene, CDR1 is MNHEY and CDR2 is SVGAGI. With 2 bases clipped from V and 12 bases from J, the junction kept 5 bases outside the gene matches. In nucleotides, the CDR3 is TGTGCCAGCAGTTACGGGGACAGGGGGCCCAGGTACGTC. Protein product: CASSYGDRGPRYV.

This clone rates as medium-sized. V is TRBV6-5 and J is TRBJ1-1; TRBD1 is a possible D gene (5 bases). The CDR3 is 14 amino acids. From germline, CDR1 is MNHEY and CDR2 SVGAGI. With 0 bases removed from V and 6 bases from J, the gap between germline ends came to 11 bases. CDR3 in DNA: TGTGCCAGCAGTTACTCGGGGGTGTGGGCTGAAGCTTTCTTT. It translates to CASSYSGVWAEAFF.

This clone appeared many times. The CDR3 loop is CASSPLGNNQPQHF. The CDR3 DNA reads as TGTGCCAGCTCACCCTTAGGGAACAATCAGCCCCAGCATTTT. V and J are TRBV18 and TRBJ1-5, with D unclear. Germline V lookup: CDR1 KGHSH, CDR2 LQKENI. This CDR3 is 14 amino acids long. Trimming removed 3 bases at V and 3 bases at J, with 9 bases between.

The gene calls are TRBV28 and TRBJ1-3, with 9 nucleotides matching TRBD1. The CDR3 contains 15 residues. Germline lookup yields CDR1 MDHEN and CDR2 SYDVKM. J lost 2 bases, V lost 6 bases, and 5 bases had no gene match. CDR3 loop: CASSSQGATGNTIYF. Written as DNA, the CDR3 is TGTGCCAGCAGCTCACAGGGGGCGACTGGAAACACCATATATTTT.

This clone is termed medium-sized. This rearrangement joins TRBV7-9 to TRBJ1-1; D perhaps matches TRBD1 (6 bases). Trimming pared 6 bases from V and 2 bases from J, leaving 16 bases between. This CDR3 is built from 15 residues. Germline V CDR1 and CDR2: SEHNR, FQNEAQ (reference sequence). The CDR3: CASSQGGTANTEAFF. CDR3 coding DNA: TGTGCCAGCAGTCAAGGGGGGACCGCTAACACTGAAGCTTTCTTT.

By share, this clone ranks as medium-sized (0.01 to 0.1%). The chain couples TRBV5-6 to TRBJ1-4; no reliable D call. Trimming removed 1 base from V and 2 bases from J, with 6 bases in between. In germline, CDR1 is SGHDT, CDR2 YYEEEE. The CDR3 has 14 amino acids. The CDR3 sequence: CASSLTGTNEKLFF. The DNA for the CDR3 is TGTGCCAGCAGCTTGACGGGGACTAATGAAAAACTGTTTTTT.

This clone was observed a handful of times. V is TRBV19 and J is TRBJ2-1; the D is unclear. This CDR3 has 11 residues. The germline V gene has CDR1 LNHDA and CDR2 SQIVND (reference sequence). Trimming took off 3 bases at V and 7 bases at J, with 4 bases between the two ends. The CDR3 bases are TGTGCCAGTAGTATCTGGAATGAGCAGTTCTTC. It specifies CASSIWNEQFF.

By frequency in the sample, this clone is medium-sized. CDR3 protein: CSVPPGTNYGYTF. In DNA form, the CDR3 reads TGCAGTGTACCTCCCGGGACAAACTATGGCTACACCTTC. This chain connects TRBV20-1 to TRBJ1-2; TRBD1 might be the D (6 bases). Trimming left V 7 bases short and J 2 bases short, with 14 bases between. Germline CDR1 reads DFQATT; CDR2 reads SNEGSKA (reference sequence). The length of the CDR3 is 13 residues.

The chain joins TRBV7-9 to TRBJ1-3; 7 positions match TRBD1. Looked up from germline, CDR1 is SEHNR and CDR2 is FQNEAQ (reference sequence). V trimming: 2 bases; J trimming: 8 bases; junction bases outside the gene matches: 9. The CDR3 covers 15 residues. CDR3 sequence: CASSLPGQAGDTIYF. As DNA, the CDR3 is TGTGCCAGCAGCTTACCCGGACAGGCCGGAGACACCATATATTTT.

By sample fraction, this clone is medium-sized. The chain couples TRBV19 to TRBJ2-7; D is possibly TRBD2 (5 bases). Germline CDR1 and CDR2: LNHDA and SQIVND (reference sequence). This CDR3 contains 14 residues. V was clipped by 6 bases and J by 3 bases, with 15 bases between them. CDR3 sequence: CASSPTGGLYEQYV. CDR3 bases: TGTGCCAGTAGCCCTACGGGCGGGCTCTACGAGCAGTACGTC.

V and J are TRBV5-1 and TRBJ1-6; D remains unclear. The V end was cut by 0 bases, the J end by 7 bases, with 8 bases between. Germline V gives CDR1 SGHRS, CDR2 YFSETQ. CDR3 length: 14 residues. CDR3 in amino acids: CASSLERINSPLHF. DNA of the CDR3: TGCGCCAGCAGCTTGGAACGGATAAATTCACCCCTCCACTTT.

Relative to its sample, this clone is medium-sized (0.01 to 0.1%). This chain connects TRBV10-3 to TRBJ1-3, with D maybe TRBD1 (5 bases). Trimming took off 6 bases at V and 0 bases at J, with 9 bases between the two ends. CDR3 length equals 14 residues. The germline V gene has CDR1 ENHRY and CDR2 SYGVKD. The DNA for the CDR3 is TGTGCCATCAGGGGCGACAGCTCTGGAAACACCATATATTTT. This sequence encodes CAIRGDSSGNTIYF.

This clone was seen at least ten times. The rearrangement links TRBV3-1 to TRBJ2-3; 11 bases are a match to TRBD2. J lost 4 bases, V lost 1 base, and 7 bases had no gene match. The CDR3 sequence is 17 residues long. CDR1 and CDR2 (germline): LGHDT, YNNKEL (reference sequence). CDR3: CASSQGSSGRESDTQYF. CDR3 DNA: TGTGCCAGCAGCCAAGGGAGTAGCGGGAGGGAGTCAGATACGCAGTATTTT.

By proportion, this clone is medium-sized. This chain joins TRBV19 and TRBJ2-2; TRBD2 agrees at 8 bases. The CDR3 is made up of 17 amino acids. In germline, CDR1 is LNHDA, CDR2 SQIVND (reference sequence). V was pared by 4 bases and J by 7 bases, with 14 bases of the junction left unmatched. As DNA, the CDR3 is TGTGCCAGTAGTAGGTCGGGACTAGGCGGTAGTAACGGGGAGCTGTTTTTT. It specifies CASSRSGLGGSNGELFF. Variable domain in full (rest from reference TRBV19 and TRBJ2-2): DGGITQSPKYLFRKEGQNVTLSCEQNLNHDAMYWYRQDPGQGLRLIYYSQIVNDFQKGDIAEGYSVSREKKESFPLTVTSAQKNPTAFYLCASSRSGLGGSNGELFFGEGSRLTVL.

Many counts were recorded for this clone. This sequence joins TRBV20-1 and TRBJ2-6; 7 nucleotides match TRBD1. Looked up from germline, CDR1 is DFQATT and CDR2 is SNEGSKA (reference sequence). J was trimmed by 0 bases and V by 0 bases; bases with no gene match: 5. This CDR3 is 17 amino acids long. CDR3 nucleotide sequence: TGCAGTGCTAGAGACACCGGGACAGCCTCTGGGGCCAACGTCCTGACTTTC. This sequence encodes CSARDTGTASGANVLTF.

The chain links TRBV7-8 to TRBJ1-5; TRBD1 matches 9 bases. Germline values: CDR1 SGHVS, CDR2 FQNEAQ. The CDR3 length is 17 residues. Trimming removed 5 bases from V and 4 bases from J; junction bases left unmatched: 12. CDR3 in DNA: TGTGCCAGCAGCGCAAAACCACGGGACAGGGTTAATCAGCCCCAGCATTTT. This translates into CASSAKPRDRVNQPQHF.